Listed below are T cell receptor beta chains from one sample, sequenced in a study of cytomegalovirus exposure and HLA in healthy donors. Sequenced by immunoSEQ multiplex PCR; TCRdb stores in-frame clones only, minus some. Here the sample spans 95,000 to 150,000 clones, roughly three fifths being singletons. The sequenced sample was PBMCs. These receptors all come from a man aged 40-49 years in good health and CMV-seropositive. CDR3s include the opening cysteine and the closing phenylalanine or tryptophan. Each record gives: D gene, J gene, V gene, clone size, CDR3 protein, CDR3 DNA. D genes are given only for firm matches. Clone size is given for some rows only: seen once, a few or many times, or a class if the clone is expanded.

>.|TRBJ2-6|TRBV6-6|.
CASTRDTSGANVLTF
TGTGCCAGCACCCGCGACACCTCTGGGGCCAACGTCCTGACTTTC
>.|TRBJ1-1|TRBV30|few
CAGELSEMNTEAFF
TGTGCCGGAGAGTTATCTGAAATGAACACTGAAGCTTTCTTT
>.|TRBJ2-6|TRBV7-9|.
CASSQGGGRRAGANVLTF
TGTGCCAGCAGCCAAGGCGGAGGGCGCAGGGCTGGGGCCAACGTCCTGACTTTC
>.|TRBJ2-5|TRBV7-9|.
CASSFLALGGETQYF
TGTGCCAGCAGCTTCCTAGCATTGGGAGGAGAGACCCAGTACTTC
>.|TRBJ2-1|TRBV28|.
CASRPPGQGHNEQFF
TGTGCCAGCAGACCCCCGGGGCAGGGGCACAATGAGCAGTTCTTC
>TRBD1|TRBJ1-4|TRBV5-4|few
CASSLRGGTGLEKLFF
TGTGCCAGCAGCTTGAGGGGCGGGACAGGCCTTGAAAAACTGTTTTTT
>TRBD2|TRBJ2-7|TRBV7-2|.
CASSLALASGAYEQYF
TGTGCCAGCAGCTTAGCGTTGGCTAGCGGAGCCTACGAGCAGTACTTC
>.|TRBJ2-7|TRBV5-4|.
CASSLVQGTYEQYF
TGTGCCAGCAGCTTGGTCCAGGGAACCTACGAGCAGTACTTC
>TRBD2|TRBJ2-5|TRBV6-5|.
CASSYATSGPQETQYF
TGTGCCAGCAGTTACGCGACTAGCGGACCCCAAGAGACCCAGTACTTC
>TRBD2|TRBJ2-3|TRBV11-2|.
CASSLETSGGAVDTQYF
TGTGCCAGCAGCTTAGAGACTAGCGGGGGGGCGGTAGATACGCAGTATTTT
>.|TRBJ2-7|TRBV20-1|once
CSARSWREQYF
TGCAGTGCTAGGAGTTGGAGGGAGCAGTACTTC
>.|TRBJ2-7|TRBV30|.
CAWSTGYEQYF
TGTGCCTGGAGTACAGGGTACGAGCAGTACTTC
>TRBD1|TRBJ2-1|TRBV5-4|.
CASSSGDRGRNEQFF
TGTGCCAGCAGCTCCGGGGACAGGGGGCGGAATGAGCAGTTCTTC
>.|TRBJ1-4|TRBV28|.
CASSRPPGGEKLFF
TGTGCCAGCAGTCGACCCCCCGGCGGGGAAAAACTGTTTTTT
>TRBD1|TRBJ2-3|TRBV5-4|.
CASSTDRDRTDTQYF
TGTGCCAGCAGTACGGACAGGGATCGCACAGATACGCAGTATTTT
>TRBD1|TRBJ1-2|TRBV6-5|.
CASTPTPDRGYGYTF
TGTGCCAGCACCCCAACACCGGACAGGGGATATGGCTACACCTTC
>.|TRBJ1-4|TRBV29-1|.
CSVDPTWHRTTNEKLFF
TGCAGCGTTGATCCCACTTGGCACAGGACAACTAATGAAAAACTGTTTTTT
>TRBD2|TRBJ2-3|TRBV19|once
CASRNSGRGWTDTQYF
TGTGCCAGTCGGAATAGCGGGAGAGGATGGACAGATACGCAGTATTTT
>TRBD2|TRBJ2-1|TRBV9|.
CASSVEASGGAGEQFF
TGTGCCAGCAGCGTAGAGGCTAGCGGGGGGGCCGGAGAGCAGTTCTTC
>.|TRBJ1-5|TRBV28|.
CASKIQVVHQPQHF
TGTGCCAGCAAAATACAGGTCGTCCACCAGCCCCAGCATTTT
>TRBD1|TRBJ1-2|TRBV5-1|.
CASSGTGSNYGYTF
TGCGCCAGCAGCGGGACAGGGTCTAACTATGGCTACACCTTC
>.|TRBJ2-1|TRBV2|.
CASSGSRLEAAYEQFF
TGTGCCAGCAGTGGAAGCAGACTAGAAGCGGCGTATGAGCAGTTCTTC
>.|TRBJ2-3|TRBV27|.
CASSPRGLSTDTQYF
TGTGCCAGCAGCCCAAGGGGACTTAGCACAGATACGCAGTATTTT
>.|TRBJ1-5|TRBV7-8|.
CASSLAGGDQPQHF
TGTGCCAGCAGCTTAGCGGGAGGGGACCAGCCCCAGCATTTT
>TRBD1|TRBJ2-1|TRBV6-6|.
CASSSTGTGDNEQFF
TGTGCCAGCAGTTCCACCGGGACAGGGGACAATGAGCAGTTCTTC
>.|TRBJ2-3|TRBV4-1|.
CASSHPTSSSTDTQYF
TGCGCCAGCAGCCATCCGACTAGTTCCTCCACAGATACGCAGTATTTT
>TRBD1|TRBJ2-2|TRBV19|.
CASSPRDRANTGELFF
TGTGCCAGTAGTCCCCGGGACAGGGCGAACACCGGGGAGCTGTTTTTT
>TRBD1|TRBJ2-5|TRBV6-6|.
CASSGTGTAQETQYF
TGTGCCAGCAGTGGAACCGGGACAGCTCAAGAGACCCAGTACTTC
>.|TRBJ1-5|TRBV7-2|.
CASSPTGYNQPQHF
TGTGCCAGCAGCCCGACTGGGTACAATCAGCCCCAGCATTTT
>TRBD1|TRBJ2-1|TRBV9|once
CASSENPGTADEQFF
TGTGCCAGCAGCGAAAACCCCGGGACAGCTGATGAGCAGTTCTTC
>TRBD1|TRBJ2-1|TRBV5-1|once
CAKRDREDEQFF
TGCGCCAAAAGGGACAGGGAGGATGAGCAGTTCTTC
>TRBD1|TRBJ2-7|TRBV2|few
CASRGDREQYF
TGTGCCAGCAGGGGGGACAGGGAGCAGTACTTC
>.|TRBJ1-4|TRBV6-1|once
CASSALSTRVNEKLFF
TGTGCCAGCAGTGCCCTCTCGACGCGGGTCAATGAAAAACTGTTTTTT
>TRBD2|TRBJ2-7|TRBV6-5|.
CASTTGTSGSYEQYF
TGTGCCAGCACGACGGGGACTAGCGGGAGCTACGAGCAGTACTTC
>.|TRBJ2-3|TRBV5-8|few
CASSLSGRFTDTQYF
TGTGCCAGCAGCTTGTCTGGGCGATTCACAGATACGCAGTATTTT
>.|TRBJ2-2|TRBV27|.
CASSLSLVRIANTGELFF
TGTGCCAGCAGTTTATCGCTGGTGAGGATCGCGAACACCGGGGAGCTGTTTTTT
>.|TRBJ2-3|TRBV11-2|.
CASTLFGGSSTDTQYF
TGTGCCAGCACCTTATTCGGCGGGTCTAGCACAGATACGCAGTATTTT
>TRBD2|TRBJ2-2|TRBV13|.
CASKRLTSGSAGELFF
TGTGCCAGCAAGAGACTGACTAGCGGGAGTGCCGGGGAGCTGTTTTTT
>.|TRBJ2-7|TRBV19|.
CASSIHSGEQYF
TGTGCCAGTAGTATACACTCGGGCGAGCAGTACTTC
>.|TRBJ1-1|TRBV15|.
CATSRPTGFEAEAFF
TGTGCCACCAGCAGACCCACCGGATTCGAGGCTGAAGCTTTCTTT
>TRBD1|TRBJ2-1|TRBV4-3|.
CASSQRGGPPNNEQFF
TGCGCCAGCAGCCAAAGAGGGGGCCCCCCAAACAATGAGCAGTTCTTC
>TRBD1|TRBJ2-5|TRBV7-7|.
CASSLGQGPQETQYF
TGTGCTAGCAGCTTGGGACAGGGACCTCAAGAGACCCAGTACTTC
>TRBD2|TRBJ2-1|TRBV6-4|.
CASSAGLAGINEQFF
TGTGCCAGCAGTGCCGGACTAGCGGGGATCAATGAGCAGTTCTTC
>.|TRBJ2-7|TRBV27|.
CASSLVSDKEQYF
TGTGCCAGCAGTTTAGTCAGCGATAAAGAGCAGTACTTC
>.|TRBJ1-4|TRBV4-1|few
CASSQAAGAPFFSVGKLFF
TGCGCCAGCAGCCAAGCAGCGGGGGCGCCTTTTTTCTCGGTTGGAAAACTGTTTTTT
>.|TRBJ2-7|TRBV9|.
CASSVGAAASYEQYF
TGTGCCAGCAGCGTAGGAGCGGCAGCCTCCTACGAGCAGTACTTC
>.|TRBJ2-7|TRBV5-5|.
CASSLGSGGTGEQYF
TGTGCCAGCAGCTTGGGATCTGGGGGCACGGGCGAGCAGTACTTC
>.|TRBJ1-2|TRBV6-1|once
CASSFLDLSGGYTF
TGTGCCAGCAGTTTTCTCGACTTAAGCGGCGGCTACACCTTC
>.|TRBJ1-4|TRBV5-4|.
CASSLLQGGGVEKLFF
TGTGCCAGCAGCTTACTACAGGGTGGGGGCGTTGAAAAACTGTTTTTT
>.|TRBJ2-5|TRBV28|.
CASSFGGGRQYF
TGTGCCAGCAGTTTCGGGGGAGGCCGCCAGTACTTC